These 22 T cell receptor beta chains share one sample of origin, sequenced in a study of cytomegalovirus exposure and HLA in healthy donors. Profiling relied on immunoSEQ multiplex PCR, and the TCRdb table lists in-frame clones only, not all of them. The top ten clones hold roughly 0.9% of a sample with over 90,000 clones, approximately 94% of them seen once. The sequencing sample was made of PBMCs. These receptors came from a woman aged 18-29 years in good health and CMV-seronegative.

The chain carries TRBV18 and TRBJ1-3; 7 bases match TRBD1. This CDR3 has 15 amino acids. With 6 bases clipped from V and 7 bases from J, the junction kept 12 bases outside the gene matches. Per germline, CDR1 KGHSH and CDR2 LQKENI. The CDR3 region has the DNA TGTGCCAGCTCCCCGGCCGGGACAGTTAGCAACACCATATATTTT. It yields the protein CASSPAGTVSNTIYF.

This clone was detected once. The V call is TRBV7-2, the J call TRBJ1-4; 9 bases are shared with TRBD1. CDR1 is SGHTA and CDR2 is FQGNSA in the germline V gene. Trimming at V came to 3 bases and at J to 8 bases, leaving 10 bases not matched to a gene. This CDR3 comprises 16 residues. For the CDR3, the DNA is TGTGCCAGCAGCTTCATACGGACAGGGGTAGAGGAAAAACTGTTTTTT. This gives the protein CASSFIRTGVEEKLFF.

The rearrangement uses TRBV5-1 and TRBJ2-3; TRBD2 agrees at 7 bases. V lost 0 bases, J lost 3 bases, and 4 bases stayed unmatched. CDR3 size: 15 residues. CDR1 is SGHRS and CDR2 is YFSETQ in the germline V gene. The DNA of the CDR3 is TGCGCCAGCAGCTTGGAGCGGGATGGTACAGATACGCAGTATTTT. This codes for CASSLERDGTDTQYF.

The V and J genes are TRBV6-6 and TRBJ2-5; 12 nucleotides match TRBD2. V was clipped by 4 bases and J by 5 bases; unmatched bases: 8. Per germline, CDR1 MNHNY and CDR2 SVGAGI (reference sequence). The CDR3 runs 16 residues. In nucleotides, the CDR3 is TGTGCCAGCAGTTCAAGACTAGCGGGAGAAGGCGAGACCCAGTACTTC. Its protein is CASSSRLAGEGETQYF.

The CDR3 is CSVERPDRGTYEQYF. CDR3 sequence (DNA): TGCAGCGTTGAAAGGCCGGACAGGGGAACCTACGAGCAGTACTTC. This chain connects TRBV29-1 to TRBJ2-7; 9 bases fit TRBD1. V shed 2 bases, J shed 2 bases, and the junction held 7 bases outside the gene matches. Germline V gene sequence: CDR1 SQVTM, CDR2 ANQGSEA. The CDR3 is 15 amino acids.

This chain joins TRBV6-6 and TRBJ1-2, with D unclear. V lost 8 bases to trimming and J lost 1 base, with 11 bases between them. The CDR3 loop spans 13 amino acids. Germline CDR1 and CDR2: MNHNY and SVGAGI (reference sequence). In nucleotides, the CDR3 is TGTGCCAGCTCCCCGTCGGGTAACTATGGCTACACCTTC. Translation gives CASSPSGNYGYTF.

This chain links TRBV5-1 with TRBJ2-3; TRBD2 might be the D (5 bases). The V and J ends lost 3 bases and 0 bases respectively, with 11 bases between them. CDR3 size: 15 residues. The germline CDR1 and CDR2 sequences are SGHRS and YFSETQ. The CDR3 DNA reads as TGCGCCAGCAGCTCAGGAGGCGCTAGCACAGATACGCAGTATTTT. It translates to CASSSGGASTDTQYF.

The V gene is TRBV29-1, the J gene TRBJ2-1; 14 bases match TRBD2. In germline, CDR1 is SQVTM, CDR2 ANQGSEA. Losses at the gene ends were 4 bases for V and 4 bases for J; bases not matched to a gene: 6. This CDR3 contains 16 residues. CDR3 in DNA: TGCAGCGTTGGAGACGGGACTAGCGGGAGTTACAATGAGCAGTTCTTC. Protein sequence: CSVGDGTSGSYNEQFF.

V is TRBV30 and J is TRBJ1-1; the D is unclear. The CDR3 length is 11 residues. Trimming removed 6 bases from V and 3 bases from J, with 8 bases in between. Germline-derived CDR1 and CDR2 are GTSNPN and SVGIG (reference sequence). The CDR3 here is CACKSDTEAFF. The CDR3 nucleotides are TGTGCCTGTAAGAGTGACACTGAAGCTTTCTTT.

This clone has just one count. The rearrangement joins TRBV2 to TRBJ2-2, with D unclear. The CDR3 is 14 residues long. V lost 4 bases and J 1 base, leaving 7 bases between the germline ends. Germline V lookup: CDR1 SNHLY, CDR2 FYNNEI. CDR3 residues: CASSGYGNTGELFF. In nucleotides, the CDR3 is TGTGCCAGCAGTGGGTACGGGAACACCGGGGAGCTGTTTTTT.

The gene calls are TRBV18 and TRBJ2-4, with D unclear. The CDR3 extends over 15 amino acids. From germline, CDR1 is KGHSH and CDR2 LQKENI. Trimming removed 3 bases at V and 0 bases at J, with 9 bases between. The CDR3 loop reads CASSPGTLAKNIQYF. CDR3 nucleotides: TGTGCCAGCTCACCGGGCACCTTAGCCAAAAACATTCAGTACTTC.

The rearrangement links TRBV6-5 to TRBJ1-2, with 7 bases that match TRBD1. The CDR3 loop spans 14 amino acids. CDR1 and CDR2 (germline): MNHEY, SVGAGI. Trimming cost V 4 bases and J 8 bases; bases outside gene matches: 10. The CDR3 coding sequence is TGTGCCAGCAGTTTTATGACAGGGCGGGACGGCTACACCTTC. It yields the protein CASSFMTGRDGYTF.

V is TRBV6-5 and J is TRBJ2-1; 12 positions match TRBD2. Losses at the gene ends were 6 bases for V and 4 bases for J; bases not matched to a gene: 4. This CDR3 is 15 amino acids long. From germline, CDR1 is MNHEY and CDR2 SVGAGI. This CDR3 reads CASSSGTSGYNEQFF. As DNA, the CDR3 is TGTGCCAGCAGCTCAGGGACTAGCGGGTACAATGAGCAGTTCTTC.

The CDR3 DNA sequence: TGTGCCAGCAGCCAGATGGGAGTGGAAGCTTTCTTT. It specifies CASSQMGVEAFF. The rearrangement links TRBV14 to TRBJ1-1, with no clear D. Trimming took off 3 bases at V and 8 bases at J, with 10 bases between the two ends. Per the germline V gene, CDR1 is SGHDN and CDR2 is FVKESK. This CDR3 comprises 12 residues.

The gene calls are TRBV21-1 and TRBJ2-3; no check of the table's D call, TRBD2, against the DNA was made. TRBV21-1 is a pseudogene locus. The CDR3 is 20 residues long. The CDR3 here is CASSKIASGRARKEGDTQYF. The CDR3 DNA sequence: TGTGCCAGCAGCAAAATCGCTAGCGGGAGGGCCAGGAAGGAGGGAGATACGCAGTATTTT.

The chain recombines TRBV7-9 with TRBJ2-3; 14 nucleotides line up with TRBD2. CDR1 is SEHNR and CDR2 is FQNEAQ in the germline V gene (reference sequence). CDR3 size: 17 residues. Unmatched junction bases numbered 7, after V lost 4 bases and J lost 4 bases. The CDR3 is CASSSGTSGSNADTQYF. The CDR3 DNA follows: TGTGCCAGCAGCTCCGGGACTAGCGGGAGTAACGCAGATACGCAGTATTTT.

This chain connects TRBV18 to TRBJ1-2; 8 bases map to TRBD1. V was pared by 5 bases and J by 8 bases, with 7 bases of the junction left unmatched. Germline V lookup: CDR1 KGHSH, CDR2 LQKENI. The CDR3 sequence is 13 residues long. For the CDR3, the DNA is TGTGCCAGCTCATCCGACAGGGGAAACGGCTACACCTTC. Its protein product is CASSSDRGNGYTF.

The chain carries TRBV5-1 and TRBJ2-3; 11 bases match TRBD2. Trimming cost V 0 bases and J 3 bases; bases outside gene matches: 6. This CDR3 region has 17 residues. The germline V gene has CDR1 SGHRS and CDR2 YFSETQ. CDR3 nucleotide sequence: TGCGCCAGCAGCTTGGGGACTAGCGGGCTGAATACAGATACGCAGTATTTT. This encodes CASSLGTSGLNTDTQYF.

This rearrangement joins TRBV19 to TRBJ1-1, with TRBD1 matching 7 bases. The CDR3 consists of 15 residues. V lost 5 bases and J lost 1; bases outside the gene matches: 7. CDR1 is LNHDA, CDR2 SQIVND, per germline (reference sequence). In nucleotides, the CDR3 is TGTGCCAGTAGTCCCCAAGGGGACAGGAACACTGAAGCTTTCTTT. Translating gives CASSPQGDRNTEAFF.

This chain's CDR3 is CASSDPRDFAGQSYEQYF. The CDR3 coding sequence is TGCGCCAGCAGCGATCCAAGGGATTTTGCGGGACAGTCCTACGAGCAGTACTTC. V is TRBV5-1 and J is TRBJ2-7, with a weak D call TRBD1 (7 bases). CDR1 is SGHRS and CDR2 is YFSETQ in the germline V gene. The CDR3 has 18 amino acids. The V and J ends lost 4 bases and 1 base respectively, with 24 bases between them.

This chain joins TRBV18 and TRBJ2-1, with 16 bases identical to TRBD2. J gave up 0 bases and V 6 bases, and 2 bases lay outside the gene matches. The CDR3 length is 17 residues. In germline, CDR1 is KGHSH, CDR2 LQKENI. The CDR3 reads CASSGTSGRGSYNEQFF. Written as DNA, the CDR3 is TGTGCCAGCTCCGGGACTAGCGGGAGGGGCTCCTACAATGAGCAGTTCTTC. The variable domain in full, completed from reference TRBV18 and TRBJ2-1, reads NAGVMQNPRHLVRRRGQEARLRCSPMKGHSHVYWYRQLPEEGLKFMVYLQKENIIDESGMPKERFSAEFPKEGPSILRIQQVVRGDSAAYFCASSGTSGRGSYNEQFFGPGTRLTVL.

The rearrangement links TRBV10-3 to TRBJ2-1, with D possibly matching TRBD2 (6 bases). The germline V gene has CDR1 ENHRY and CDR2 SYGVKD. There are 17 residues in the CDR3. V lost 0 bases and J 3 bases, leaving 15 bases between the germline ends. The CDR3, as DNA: TGTGCCATCAGTGAGTCAGCGGAGGGCGCACACTACAATGAGCAGTTCTTC. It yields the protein CAISESAEGAHYNEQFF.